One sample yielded the 29 T cell receptor beta chains listed below, sequenced in a study of regulatory T cells in long-lasting Graves disease. Arm-PCR with iRepertoire HTBI primers amplified the CDR3 regions for these TCR beta libraries. Using its own MiXCR run on the multiplex PCR reads, TCRdb lists one record per CDR3 protein. The top ten clones hold under 20% of a sample with 360,000 or so distinct CDR3 sequences, about 12% of them seen once. Described time point: newly diagnosed GD, antithyroid drugs for less than 3 months. The TCR library was prepared using RNA isolated from PBMCs. These data also formed part of another study, on T cells in Graves' hyperthyroidism and ophthalmopathy.

This material consisted of peripheral blood mononuclear cells (PBMCs), taken at new diagnosis, from a patient treated with antithyroid drugs. The receptor set was obtained from a woman younger than 30 with Graves disease.

This clonotype was recorded many times. V gene TRBV7-2 combines with J gene TRBJ2-1; TRBD1 agrees at 7 bases. V trimming: 5 bases; J trimming: 4 bases; junction bases outside the gene matches: 20. Germline CDR1 SGHTA, CDR2 FQGNSA. The CDR3 is made up of 19 amino acids. The CDR3 DNA is TGTGCCAGCAGCCCCAACCCCACGGACAGGCTAAACCTTTACAATGAGCAGTTCTTC. Its protein product is CASSPNPTDRLNLYNEQFF. The entire variable domain, with the rest obtained from reference TRBV7-2 and TRBJ2-1, is as follows: GAGVSQSPSNKVTEKGKDVELRCDPISGHTALYWYRQSLGQGLEFLIYFQGNSAPDKSGLPSDRFSAERTGGSVSTLTIQRTQQEDSAVYLCASSPNPTDRLNLYNEQFFGPGTRLTVL.

The chain has TRBV20-1 and TRBJ2-7, with TRBD2 matching 8 bases. J gave up 6 bases and V 2 bases, and 15 bases lay outside the gene matches. Germline V CDR1 and CDR2: DFQATT, SNEGSKA (reference sequence). The CDR3 loop spans 16 amino acids. This CDR3 is CSARPPWLAGRGEQYF. The CDR3 DNA reads as TGCAGTGCTAGACCCCCTTGGCTAGCGGGCAGGGGCGAGCAGTACTTC.

The rearrangement links TRBV28 to TRBJ2-7; D call uncertain. The CDR3 runs 12 residues. Trimming cost V 8 bases and J 2 bases, with 10 bases left between them. CDR1 MDHEN and CDR2 SYDVKM come from the germline V gene. The chain's CDR3 is CASGPWAYEQYF. For the CDR3, the DNA is TGTGCCAGCGGTCCTTGGGCCTACGAGCAGTACTTC.

This clonotype showed up many times. The V call is TRBV6-4, the J call TRBJ2-3, with 11 bases identical to TRBD2. Looked up from germline, CDR1 is MRHNA and CDR2 is SNTAGT. V lost 2 bases and J lost 4; bases outside the gene matches: 5. This CDR3 comprises 16 residues. CDR3: CASSDTGTSGPDTQYF. The CDR3 DNA follows: TGTGCCAGCAGTGACACTGGGACTAGCGGACCAGATACGCAGTATTTT.

This clonotype was observed many times. This chain connects TRBV20-1 to TRBJ2-3, with D possibly matching TRBD2 (6 bases). The CDR3 is 14 residues long. Trimming took off 1 base at V and 6 bases at J, with 14 bases between the two ends. Germline CDR1 DFQATT, CDR2 SNEGSKA (reference sequence). DNA of the CDR3: TGCAGTGCTAGAGTTCCCGGGAGTTTGGATACGCAGTATTTT. This translates into CSARVPGSLDTQYF.

This clonotype has at least ten counts. The chain links TRBV18 to TRBJ1-1; D gene ambiguous. With 3 bases removed from V and 8 bases from J, the gap between germline ends came to 13 bases. The germline V gene has CDR1 KGHSH and CDR2 LQKENI. The CDR3 runs to 13 residues. CDR3 nucleotide sequence: TGTGCCAGCTCACCGTCCGCTACGGGCGAAGCTTTCTTT. This codes for CASSPSATGEAFF.

This clonotype has at least ten counts. The genes are TRBV6-1 and TRBJ2-7, with 8 bases that match TRBD1. The germline V gene has CDR1 MNHNS and CDR2 SASEGT. The CDR3 totals 13 residues. J lost 5 bases, V lost 11 bases, and 11 bases had no gene match. The CDR3 sequence is CAGRQGRRDEQYF. The CDR3 region has the DNA TGTGCCGGCCGACAGGGGCGGAGGGACGAGCAGTACTTC.

This clonotype came up many times. The V call is TRBV14, the J call TRBJ1-1; 7 nucleotides match TRBD1. Germline values: CDR1 SGHDN, CDR2 FVKESK. The V and J ends lost 5 bases and 4 bases, in that order; junction bases with no gene match: 10. The CDR3 extends over 15 amino acids. The CDR3 loop is CASSKNRGWSTEAFF. The DNA of the CDR3 is TGTGCCAGCAGCAAGAACAGGGGTTGGAGCACTGAAGCTTTCTTT.

Ten or more counts support this clonotype. The chain recombines TRBV11-2 with TRBJ2-5, with TRBD1 matching over 8 bases. The CDR3 extends over 15 amino acids. J lost 6 bases, V lost 5 bases, and 11 bases had no gene match. Germline V lookup: CDR1 SGHAT, CDR2 FQNNGV. The CDR3 sequence is CASSVRAGGGKTQYF. The DNA for the CDR3 is TGTGCCAGCAGCGTAAGGGCAGGGGGCGGAAAGACCCAGTACTTC.

Ten or more counts support this clonotype. The chain combines TRBV12-3 or TRBV12-4 with TRBJ1-1, with 8 nucleotides matching TRBD1. The CDR3 is 14 amino acids. Trimming at V came to 3 bases and at J to 6 bases, leaving 6 bases not matched to a gene. The CDR3 region is CASSFRGQGSEAFF. The CDR3 coding sequence is TGTGCCAGCAGTTTCAGGGGGCAAGGTTCTGAAGCTTTCTTT.

This clonotype was seen ten or more times. One end of the junction fails to match germline, which may point to a read error. The chain uses TRBV13 and TRBJ1-3; D is ambiguous. Germline V gene sequence: CDR1 PRHDT, CDR2 FYEKMQ (reference sequence). The CDR3 is made up of 12 amino acids. The chain's CDR3 is CASSLGGNTIYF. The CDR3, as DNA: TGTGCCAGCAGCCTAGGTGGAAACACCATATATTTT.

This clonotype was counted ten times or more. The chain recombines TRBV12-3 or TRBV12-4 with TRBJ1-5; D is uncertain. The CDR3 sequence is 13 residues long. V lost 4 bases, J lost 0 bases, and 4 bases lay in between. CDR3 sequence: CASSSISNQPQHF. The CDR3 DNA reads as TGTGCCAGCAGTTCCATTAGCAATCAGCCCCAGCATTTT.

The chain combines TRBV6-4 with TRBJ1-5; no firm D call. This CDR3 has 13 residues. Germline lookup yields CDR1 MRHNA and CDR2 SNTAGT. Trimming removed 9 bases from V and 0 bases from J, with 9 bases in between. The CDR3 here is CARLHLSNQPQHF. The DNA for the CDR3 is TGTGCCAGGTTACACCTTAGCAATCAGCCCCAGCATTTT.

This clonotype showed up many times. The rearrangement uses TRBV20-1 and TRBJ2-7; weak D call: TRBD2 (6 bases). In germline, CDR1 is DFQATT, CDR2 SNEGSKA (reference sequence). The CDR3 covers 12 residues. Trimming cost V 5 bases and J 3 bases, with 11 bases left between them. The CDR3 is CSAQKEGYEQYV. As DNA, the CDR3 is TGCAGTGCTCAGAAGGAGGGCTACGAGCAGTACGTC.

This clonotype occurred once. A much larger clone lies one base from this, so it may be a read error. This rearrangement joins TRBV3-1 to TRBJ1-5; unclear D gene. This CDR3 region has 15 residues. V was clipped by 1 base and J by 5 bases, with 12 bases between them. CDR1 and CDR2 (germline): LGHDT, YNNKEL (reference sequence). CDR3 sequence (DNA): TGTGCCAGCAGCCAAGGCACGACCCCTCATCAGCCCCAGCATTTT. Translating gives CASSQGTTPHQPQHF.

In this sample, this clonotype turned up many times. The V and J genes are TRBV7-2 and TRBJ2-1; 7 bases are a match to TRBD2. V shed 1 base and J 3 bases; nucleotides not matched to a gene: 3. Germline V CDR1 and CDR2: SGHTA, FQGNSA. The CDR3 runs 15 residues. The CDR3 sequence: CASSLERGLYNEQFF. As DNA, the CDR3 is TGTGCCAGCAGCTTAGAGCGGGGCCTCTACAATGAGCAGTTCTTC.

There are many counts of this clonotype. The rearrangement joins TRBV6-2 or TRBV6-3 to TRBJ2-5, with a possible D match to TRBD2 (5 bases). This CDR3 is 14 amino acids long. Trimming stripped 2 bases from V and 6 bases from J, with 13 bases between. CDR1 and CDR2 from the germline V gene are MNHEY and SVGEGT. As DNA, the CDR3 is TGTGCCAGCAGTTACCACGGGGTAGGGAAGACCCAGTACTTC. Translation: CASSYHGVGKTQYF.

The V gene is TRBV6-5, the J gene TRBJ2-7, with no clear D. This CDR3 is built from 14 residues. Germline CDR1 MNHEY, CDR2 SVGAGI. V lost 2 bases and J 7 bases, leaving 15 bases between the germline ends. The CDR3 sequence: CASSYVPLWLEQYF. DNA for the CDR3: TGTGCCAGCAGTTACGTACCGCTCTGGTTAGAGCAGTACTTC.

This clonotype came up many times. The chain carries TRBV6-5 and TRBJ1-1; unclear D gene. V was clipped by 0 bases and J by 1 base, with 9 bases between them. CDR3 length: 15 amino acids. Germline values: CDR1 MNHEY, CDR2 SVGAGI. The CDR3 DNA follows: TGTGCCAGCAGTTACTCAGCTCAGGCGAACACTGAAGCTTTCTTT. Translated: CASSYSAQANTEAFF.

This clonotype occurred many times. The rearrangement uses TRBV28 and TRBJ2-7; the D gene is possibly TRBD2 (7 bases). CDR3 length equals 14 residues. CDR1 is MDHEN and CDR2 is SYDVKM in the germline V gene. V was trimmed by 6 bases and J by 3 bases, leaving 15 bases between them. The CDR3 nucleotides read TGTGCCAGCAGCTCCGGGGGCGGGGGCTACGAGCAGTACTTC. It codes for CASSSGGGGYEQYF.

This clonotype was recorded at least ten times. The chain uses TRBV20-1 and TRBJ2-2; 10 bases line up with TRBD2. V shed 0 bases and J 3 bases; nucleotides not matched to a gene: 10. The CDR3 covers 18 residues. Germline assignment: CDR1 DFQATT and CDR2 SNEGSKA (reference sequence). The CDR3 is CSARDQLAGRTDTGELFF. CDR3 bases: TGCAGTGCTAGAGATCAACTAGCGGGACGGACGGACACCGGGGAGCTGTTTTTT.

In regard to this clonotype: No conserved phenylalanine or tryptophan ends this CDR3, so it is likely a read error. This rearrangement joins TRBV14 to TRBJ1-2, with unresolved D. The V gene lost 2 bases and the J gene lost 2 bases, with 9 bases spanning the gap. This CDR3 has 14 amino acids. The germline gives CDR1 SGHDN, CDR2 FVKESK. The CDR3 loop is CASSQLDRNYGYTL. CDR3 nucleotide sequence: TGTGCCAGCAGCCAACTCGATAGAAACTATGGCTACACCCTC.

Many counts were recorded for this clonotype. The rearrangement links TRBV5-1 to TRBJ1-1; the D gene is possibly TRBD1 (6 bases). V was trimmed by 0 bases and J by 5 bases, leaving 20 bases between them. The CDR3 runs to 17 residues. Germline lookup yields CDR1 SGHRS and CDR2 YFSETQ. CDR3 DNA: TGCGCCAGCAGCTTGGGGGGGGCGCGAGTGTTCTCTACTGAAGCTTTCTTT. Translated: CASSLGGARVFSTEAFF.

This clonotype was counted at least ten times. CDR3 protein: CSAGRRTEAFF. In DNA form, the CDR3 reads TGCAGTGCTGGAAGAAGGACTGAAGCTTTCTTT. This chain links TRBV20-1 with TRBJ1-1; no definite D call. V was pared by 5 bases and J by 5 bases, with 9 bases between. CDR3 length equals 11 residues. Germline V gene data show CDR1 as DFQATT and CDR2 as SNEGSKA (reference sequence).

The chain employs TRBV4-3 and TRBJ2-7; 8 positions agree with TRBD2. J gave up 2 bases and V 1 base, and 10 bases lay outside the gene matches. There are 17 residues in the CDR3. The germline V gene has CDR1 LGHNA and CDR2 YSLEER. CDR3 protein: CASSQVVGLAGPYEQYF. The CDR3 DNA reads TGCGCCAGCAGCCAAGTCGTGGGCTTAGCGGGGCCCTACGAGCAGTACTTC.

This chain joins TRBV24-1 and TRBJ2-3, with 13 bases matching TRBD2. Trimming removed 9 bases from V and 5 bases from J; junction bases left unmatched: 7. Germline CDR1 is KGHDR and CDR2 is SFDVKD. The CDR3 has 15 amino acids. The DNA for the CDR3 is TGTGCCACCCCGCCGAGGACTAGCGGGGGAGATACGCAGTATTTT. It specifies CATPPRTSGGDTQYF.

With regard to this clonotype: A much larger clonotype is one base distant, so this may be a read error. This sequence joins TRBV30 and TRBJ2-2; 14 nucleotides align to TRBD2. CDR1 and CDR2 (germline): GTSNPN, SVGIG (reference sequence). The CDR3 contains 16 residues. Trimming cost V 7 bases and J 6 bases; bases outside gene matches: 10. The CDR3 here is CAYGLAGGHRAGELFF. DNA for the CDR3: TGTGCCTACGGACTAGCGGGAGGACATAGGGCCGGGGAGCTGTTTTTT.

The CDR3 DNA reads as TGTGCCACCAGTGATTTTCGGGCAGACTCCTACAATGAGCAGTTCTTC. Its protein is CATSDFRADSYNEQFF. J is TRBJ2-1 and V is TRBV24-1; D gene uncertain. V was cut by 1 base and J by 0 bases, with 9 bases left in between. The germline V gene has CDR1 KGHDR and CDR2 SFDVKD. The CDR3 contains 16 residues.

In this sample, this clonotype turned up many times. The chain has TRBV12-3 or TRBV12-4 and TRBJ2-7; D uncertain. V lost 3 bases and J 0 bases, leaving 6 bases between the germline ends. The CDR3 covers 13 residues. The CDR3 here is CASSFGSSYEQYV. CDR3 in DNA: TGTGCCAGCAGTTTCGGCAGCTCCTACGAGCAGTACGTC.